This is a list of T cell receptor beta chains from one sample in a study of blood T cell repertoires in COVID-19. TCRdb keeps only in-frame clones here, not all; method: immunoSEQ multiplex PCR. The sample records 210,000 or so clones, 85% to 90% being singletons. Sequencing used peripheral blood. The source is a man aged 50 to 59 with acute or convalescent COVID-19. Both conserved end residues are part of each CDR3. The D gene is left open where the match is weak. Size values are once, few and many counts, or a class for expanded clones, and some rows have none.

TRBJ2-3,TRBD2,TRBV11-2,.,TGTGCCAGCAGCTTAGGCGGGGGGGTTCTAGATACGCAGTATTTT,CASSLGGGVLDTQYF
TRBJ2-3,TRBD2,TRBV5-5,.,TGTGCCAGCAGCTTAGGGGCTAGCGGGGGGTCGGATACGCAGTATTTT,CASSLGASGGSDTQYF
TRBJ2-1,.,TRBV4-1,.,TGCGCCAGCAGCCAAGATGGGCCTTATAATGAGCAGTTCTTC,CASSQDGPYNEQFF
TRBJ2-5,TRBD1,TRBV27,.,TGTGCCAGCAGTCTCGGACAGGGGCAAGAGACCCAGTACTTC,CASSLGQGQETQYF
TRBJ2-1,.,TRBV7-8,.,TGTGCCAGCAGCTTGTGGGGACTCGTCAATGAGCAGTTCTTC,CASSLWGLVNEQFF
TRBJ1-5,.,TRBV6-5,once,TGTGCCAGCAGTTACGGGCGGGACGGGCAGCCCCAGCATTTT,CASSYGRDGQPQHF
TRBJ1-6,.,TRBV15,.,TGTGCCACCAGCAGAGATCAGGGGTATAATTCACCCCTCCACTTT,CATSRDQGYNSPLHF
TRBJ1-3,.,TRBV21-1,.,TGTGCCAGCAGCAAAGTCCCTACCGATGGCACCATATATTTT,CASSKVPTDGTIYF
TRBJ2-7,TRBD1,TRBV18,.,TGTGCCAGCTCACCCTCGGGACACCGGGACAGGCTTCAGGTCGAGCAGTACTTC,CASSPSGHRDRLQVEQYF
TRBJ2-5,.,TRBV7-9,.,TGTGCCCTAGGTGGGACCCAGTACTTC,CALGGTQYF
TRBJ2-7,.,TRBV7-7,.,TGTGCCAGCAGCCCCGGGACAAACTCCTACGAGCAGTACTTC,CASSPGTNSYEQYF
TRBJ2-1,TRBD1,TRBV12-5,.,TGTGCTAGTGGTTTGTATACAGGGGACGGTGAGCAGTTCTTC,CASGLYTGDGEQFF
TRBJ1-2,.,TRBV19,.,TGTGCCAGTAGTAGTTCCTCCAGGAACTTTGTCTACACCTTC,CASSSSSRNFVYTF
TRBJ2-5,.,TRBV19,once,TGTGCCAGTAGTATAGATCCAGGGTGGCCCCAAGAGACCCAGTACTTC,CASSIDPGWPQETQYF
TRBJ1-2,TRBD1,TRBV30,once,TGTGCCTGGACTCCGGGACAGGGCCATGGCTACACCTTC,CAWTPGQGHGYTF
TRBJ2-1,.,TRBV7-8,.,TGTGCCAGCAGCTTAGCGCGCGTAGCGGAACGGTCCTACAATGAGCAGTTCTTC,CASSLARVAERSYNEQFF
TRBJ2-7,TRBD1,TRBV5-4,.,TGTGCCAGCAGTGGGGACAGTCTCTACGAGCAGTACTTC,CASSGDSLYEQYF
TRBJ1-3,.,TRBV27,.,TGTGCCAGCAGTCCCAGGACCGGCGGGCGGGCCACCATATATTTT,CASSPRTGGRATIYF
TRBJ2-7,TRBD2,TRBV5-1,.,TGCGCCAGCAGCTTGGTATGGCGGGGGGGCTACGAGCAGTACTTC,CASSLVWRGGYEQYF
TRBJ2-4,.,TRBV27,.,TGTGCCAGCAGTTTCGGGCAGTCAAGGGGCATTCAGTACTTC,CASSFGQSRGIQYF
TRBJ1-1,.,TRBV5-1,.,TGCGCCAGCAGCTCAACCCACCTCGAGCAGGGAATAACTGAAGCTTTCTTT,CASSSTHLEQGITEAFF
TRBJ1-2,.,TRBV3-1/TRBV3-2,.,TGTGCCAGCAGCCAAGATCGAGAGCGGACCTATGGCTACACCTTC,CASSQDRERTYGYTF
TRBJ1-3,TRBD1,TRBV2,.,TGTGCCAGCAATACGGACAGGGCTGGAAACACCATATATTTT,CASNTDRAGNTIYF
TRBJ1-1,TRBD1,TRBV7-9,.,TGTGCCAGCAGCTCGGAGGGACAGCGGAACACTGAAGCTTTCTTT,CASSSEGQRNTEAFF
TRBJ1-2,TRBD1,TRBV2,.,TGTGCCAGCAGGAGACAGGGGATGAGGGGATATGGCTACACCTTC,CASRRQGMRGYGYTF
TRBJ1-5,TRBD1,TRBV3-1/TRBV3-2,few,TGTGCCAGCAGCCCCGGACAGGGGCCTCAGCCCCAGCATTTT,CASSPGQGPQPQHF
TRBJ2-2,.,TRBV7-3,.,TGTGCCAGCAGCCTAAGGGGAGGGGGATCGTCCGGGGAGCTGTTTTTT,CASSLRGGGSSGELFF
TRBJ2-2,TRBD1,TRBV27,.,TGTGCCAGCAGTTTCGGACAGGGGGCCCGGGAGCTGTTTTTT,CASSFGQGARELFF
TRBJ1-5,TRBD1,TRBV6-5,.,TGTGCCAGCAGCTGGGACAGGGACCAGCCCCAGCATTTT,CASSWDRDQPQHF
TRBJ1-6,.,TRBV14,.,TGTGCCAGCAGCCAAGACCGGAGCTCCTATAATTCACCCCTCCACTTT,CASSQDRSSYNSPLHF
TRBJ1-4,.,TRBV29-1,.,TGCAGCGTTTTGACAGCTTTAAATGAAAAACTGTTTTTT,CSVLTALNEKLFF
TRBJ1-2,.,TRBV5-4,.,TGTGCCAGCAGCTTGGTGGGGAGGAGGAACTATGGCTACACCTTC,CASSLVGRRNYGYTF
TRBJ2-7,TRBD2,TRBV5-1,.,TGCGCCAGCAGCTTGGGTTCGGGAGGTTACGAGCAGTACTTC,CASSLGSGGYEQYF
TRBJ1-5,TRBD1,TRBV7-2,.,TGTGCCAGCAGCTTAAACTTGGGACAGGGGGCTCAGCCCCAGCATTTT,CASSLNLGQGAQPQHF
TRBJ1-5,TRBD1,TRBV30,.,TGTGCCTGGAGTCCCGGACAGGGAAATCAGCCCCAGCATTTT,CAWSPGQGNQPQHF
TRBJ1-1,.,TRBV19,once,TGTGCCAGTAGTATCTTTATGAACACTGAAGCTTTCTTT,CASSIFMNTEAFF
TRBJ1-2,TRBD1,TRBV3-1/TRBV3-2,once,TGTGCCAGCAGCCCAAGCCGACAGGGGTTCTATGGCTACACCTTC,CASSPSRQGFYGYTF
TRBJ1-1,.,TRBV14,.,TGTGCCAGCAGCCCCCACTTGAGGGCCTCTGAAGCTTTCTTT,CASSPHLRASEAFF
TRBJ2-7,TRBD2,TRBV6-2/TRBV6-3,.,TGTGCCAGCAGTTACCCTTTACTAGCGGGGCTTTCCTACGAGCAGTACTTC,CASSYPLLAGLSYEQYF
TRBJ1-3,.,TRBV9,.,TGTGCCAGCAGCGTAGTGTCGGGGACTGGAAACACCATATATTTT,CASSVVSGTGNTIYF
TRBJ1-5,TRBD1,TRBV19,.,TGTGCCAGTAGCCCTGGGACAGGGAATCAGCCCCAGCATTTT,CASSPGTGNQPQHF